This T cell receptor beta chain originates from a study of blood T cell repertoires in COVID-19. At the level of the study: Sources were T cells, B-cell-depleted T cells, or PBMCs; the material itself was cDNA or gDNA.

This clone was found a few times. Per the original methods: Estimated nucleated cell counts came from reference gene primer amplification. Here immunoSEQ multiplex PCR was the method, and the copy in TCRdb shows in-frame clones only, minus some. V and J calls plus clone size are reproduced from that table; the DNA served to infer D and trimming. The table shows about 180,000 clones, with roughly 84% occurring only once. Sequenced input: peripheral blood. This clonotype was obtained from a human donor in a cohort sampled during active COVID-19.

The DNA for the CDR3 is TGTGCCAGCAGCTTAGCCCTGTTTCGAGGAAAACTGTTTTTT. The encoded protein is CASSLALFRGKLFF. The V and J genes are TRBV7-8 and TRBJ1-4; D not certain. Trimming pared 0 bases from V and 10 bases from J, leaving 12 bases between. The CDR3 runs 14 residues. Germline V gene lookup returns CDR1 SGHVS and CDR2 FQNEAQ.